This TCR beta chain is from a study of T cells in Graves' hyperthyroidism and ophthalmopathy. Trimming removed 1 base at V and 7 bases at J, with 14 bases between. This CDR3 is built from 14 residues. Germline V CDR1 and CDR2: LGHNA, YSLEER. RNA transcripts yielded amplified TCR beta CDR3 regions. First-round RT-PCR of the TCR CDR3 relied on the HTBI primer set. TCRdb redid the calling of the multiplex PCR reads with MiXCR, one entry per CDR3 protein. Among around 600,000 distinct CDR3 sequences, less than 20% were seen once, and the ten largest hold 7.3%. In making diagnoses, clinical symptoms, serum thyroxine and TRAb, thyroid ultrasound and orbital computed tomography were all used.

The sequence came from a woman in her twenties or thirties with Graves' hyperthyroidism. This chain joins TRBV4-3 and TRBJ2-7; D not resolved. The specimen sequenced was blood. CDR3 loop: CASSQVLSRGEQYF. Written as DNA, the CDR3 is TGCGCCAGCAGCCAAGTCCTCAGTCGAGGAGAGCAGTACTTC.